This entry is about one T cell receptor beta chain. This specimen belongs to a study of blood T cell repertoires in COVID-19. Study-wide background: The samples span acute and convalescent COVID-19 from the United States, Italy and Spain. PBMCs, B-cell-depleted T cells, or T cells were the source of the cDNA or gDNA that made up the material.

In the authors' workflow: Amplification of reference gene primers was used by the study to estimate nucleated cell counts. The table came from immunoSEQ multiplex PCR; TCRdb's copy has only in-frame clones and leaves some out. D and trimming were read from the DNA, whereas the V and J calls and clone size are those reported in that table. The profile shows about 90,000 clones, over 70% of them singletons. Trimming shortened V by 6 bases and J by 7 bases, and 10 bases separated the two germline ends. Germline V gives CDR1 LNHDA, CDR2 SQIVND (reference sequence). The CDR3 loop spans 13 amino acids. Sequencing was performed on peripheral blood. This rearrangement joins TRBV19 to TRBJ1-6, with D unclear. The receptor comes from a woman older than 75 with active or convalescent COVID-19. The CDR3 nucleotides are TGTGCCAGTAGCTTCGGTAAAAATTCACCCCTCCACTTT. Translating it yields CASSFGKNSPLHF.